Below are 11 T cell receptor beta chains sequenced from a single sample in a study of cytomegalovirus exposure and HLA in healthy donors. Measured with immunoSEQ multiplex PCR; TCRdb has only the in-frame clones, and not every one. The sample holds around 160,000 clones, roughly 83% seen once. Sequenced sample: PBMCs. These receptor sequences come from a man younger than 45 in good health and CMV-seropositive.

The chain couples TRBV6-7 to TRBJ2-6; a weak D match, TRBD2 (6 bases). TRBV6-7 is sorted into the ORF group, with uncertain function. This CDR3 has 18 residues. The V gene lost 1 base and the J gene lost 0 bases, with 13 bases spanning the gap. As DNA, the CDR3 is TGTGCCAGCAGTTACTGGGAGGAGGGGTTCTCTGGGGCCAACGTCCTGACTTTC. Translation: CASSYWEEGFSGANVLTF.

J is TRBJ2-3 and V is TRBV27; D possibly corresponds to TRBD2 (5 bases). Germline V gene lookup returns CDR1 MNHEY and CDR2 SMNVEV (reference sequence). Trimming stripped 2 bases from V and 4 bases from J, with 10 bases between. The CDR3 consists of 14 residues. CDR3 DNA: TGTGCCAGCAGTTTAGCCCCGAGGGCAGATACGCAGTATTTT. It translates to CASSLAPRADTQYF.

This clone was observed once. The chain links TRBV28 to TRBJ1-4, with D tentatively TRBD1 (6 bases). This CDR3 region has 16 residues. CDR1 is MDHEN, CDR2 SYDVKM, per germline. The germline V and J ends were trimmed by 6 bases and 0 bases, with 14 bases remaining between them. The CDR3 here is CASSPQGTATNEKLFF. The DNA for the CDR3 is TGTGCCAGCAGCCCGCAGGGGACGGCAACTAATGAAAAACTGTTTTTT.

V and J are TRBV19 and TRBJ2-4; D might be TRBD2 (5 bases). Germline assignment: CDR1 LNHDA and CDR2 SQIVND (reference sequence). This CDR3 is built from 17 residues. V was trimmed by 0 bases and J by 0 bases, leaving 12 bases between them. The CDR3 is CASSIDPGFPAKNIQYF. DNA of the CDR3: TGTGCCAGTAGTATAGATCCGGGGTTCCCAGCCAAAAACATTCAGTACTTC. Using reference TRBV19 and TRBJ2-4 for the parts outside the CDR3, the full variable domain is DGGITQSPKYLFRKEGQNVTLSCEQNLNHDAMYWYRQDPGQGLRLIYYSQIVNDFQKGDIAEGYSVSREKKESFPLTVTSAQKNPTAFYLCASSIDPGFPAKNIQYFGAGTRLSVL.

The chain has TRBV19 and TRBJ1-1, with 11 nucleotides matching TRBD1. The CDR3 is 15 amino acids. CDR1 and CDR2 (germline): LNHDA, SQIVND (reference sequence). The V gene end was trimmed by 6 bases and the J gene end by 1 base; junction bases not matched to a gene: 4. CDR3 coding DNA: TGTGCCAGTAGCCGGACAGGGGGCTCGAACACTGAAGCTTTCTTT. It translates to CASSRTGGSNTEAFF. The whole variable domain, filled in from reference TRBV19 and TRBJ1-1, reads DGGITQSPKYLFRKEGQNVTLSCEQNLNHDAMYWYRQDPGQGLRLIYYSQIVNDFQKGDIAEGYSVSREKKESFPLTVTSAQKNPTAFYLCASSRTGGSNTEAFFGQGTRLTVV.

The rearrangement uses TRBV28 and TRBJ1-1; D is unclear. This CDR3 is 13 amino acids long. Trimming shortened V by 2 bases and J by 2 bases, and 6 bases separated the two germline ends. CDR1 and CDR2 (germline): MDHEN, SYDVKM. CDR3 nucleotides: TGTGCCAGCAGTTTAGACACTAACACTGAAGCTTTCTTT. It encodes CASSLDTNTEAFF.

This chain links TRBV30 with TRBJ2-7; possible D gene TRBD1, 6 bases. Germline lookup yields CDR1 GTSNPN and CDR2 SVGIG (reference sequence). The CDR3 is 14 amino acids. The V and J ends lost 3 bases and 0 bases respectively, with 12 bases between them. The CDR3 nucleotides are TGTGCCTGGAGGAGGGGGTACCTCTCCTACGAGCAGTACTTC. Translated: CAWRRGYLSYEQYF.

The rearrangement links TRBV7-2 to TRBJ2-5; 8 nucleotides align to TRBD1. V lost 5 bases to trimming and J lost 4 bases; unmatched junction nucleotides: 3. There are 13 residues in the CDR3. Germline assignment: CDR1 SGHTA and CDR2 FQGNSA. The CDR3 sequence is CASSGQGVETQYF. The CDR3 coding sequence is TGTGCCAGCAGCGGACAGGGTGTAGAGACCCAGTACTTC.

Here the CDR3 DNA reads TGCGCCAGCAGCCAAGGACAGGGAGCAAACACCATATATTTT. Translating it yields CASSQGQGANTIYF. This chain links TRBV4-3 with TRBJ1-3; TRBD1 agrees at 7 bases. V lost 1 base and J lost 6; bases outside the gene matches: 3. The CDR3 spans 14 residues. The germline V gene has CDR1 LGHNA and CDR2 YSLEER.

The rearrangement joins TRBV7-8 to TRBJ2-5; D remains ambiguous. Between the trimmed V and J ends, which lost 1 base and 2 bases, there was a span of 11 bases. CDR1 is SGHVS and CDR2 is FQNEAQ in the germline V gene. This CDR3 comprises 15 residues. CDR3 amino acids: CASSLVNSLQETQYF. CDR3 nucleotides: TGTGCCAGCAGCTTAGTTAACAGCCTACAAGAGACCCAGTACTTC.

The rearrangement joins TRBV2 to TRBJ2-1, with TRBD1 as a possible D gene (5 bases). The CDR3 totals 15 residues. CDR1 is SNHLY and CDR2 is FYNNEI in the germline V gene. The V end lost 6 bases, the J end lost 5 bases, and 17 bases lay between the germline ends. CDR3 bases: TGTGCCAGCAGCGGACAAGGTATAGGGAACAATGAGCAGTTCTTC. It yields the protein CASSGQGIGNNEQFF.